This TCR beta chain was recorded in a study of blood T cell repertoires in COVID-19. The V end was cut by 5 bases, the J end by 4 bases, with 18 bases between. This CDR3 has 17 residues. The germline CDR1 and CDR2 sequences are SGHTA and FQGNSA. Authors' methods: Scientists estimated how many nucleated cells there were by amplifying reference gene primers. Here immunoSEQ multiplex PCR was the method, and the copy in TCRdb shows in-frame clones only, minus some. V and J calls plus clone size are reproduced from that table; the DNA served to infer D and trimming. The sample comprises a few hundred thousand clones, about 86% of which are singletons, and 3.5% to 4% rests with the top ten.

The material sequenced was PBMCs or T cells enriched from blood (not recorded which). The clonotype comes from a woman in her forties with acute COVID-19. The chain has TRBV7-2 and TRBJ2-6, with TRBD1 as a possible D gene (6 bases). The CDR3 DNA sequence: TGTGCCAGCAGCCGCTTAGGTGGGGGCGAAGGGGCCAACGTCCTGACTTTC. It codes for CASSRLGGGEGANVLTF.